This TCR beta chain was obtained from a study of monozygotic twins with inflammatory bowel disease. Whole-study results and caveats: The analysis yielded no support for one strong signal or clonotype associated with IBD. Compared with healthy co-twins, IBD patients showed reduced TCRbeta repertoire diversity by inverse Simpson.

Every TCR library consumed 3500 ng of total RNA. A 6-nucleotide sample barcode was carried by the UMIs, which template switching added. Reanalyzing the 5' RACE reads, TCRdb keeps one entry per CDR3 protein, without DNA. The repertoire shows over 150,000 distinct CDR3 sequences; the top ten hold approximately 2.4%. A remark on this clonotype: Its matching antigen is unknown.

The TCR was taken from a human donor with ulcerative colitis or Crohn's disease, or a healthy co-twin of an affected twin (not recorded which). The sample taken for sequencing was blood.

This CDR3 reads CASSHLGQLNTEAFF. The V call is TRBV5-6, the J call TRBJ1-1; the TCRdb D gene call, TRBD1, has no DNA to confirm it. Germline V gene sequence: CDR1 SGHDT, CDR2 YYEEEE. This CDR3 has 15 amino acids.